This TCR beta chain was sequenced during a study of STAT5B mutations in CD4+ large granular lymphocyte leukemia (dated by TCRdb to between 2021 and 2024). Study-wide context: Among healthy controls, the CDR3 'QG' motif was associated with a particular HLA allele. The study compared the TCRbeta repertoires of patients with CD4+ T-cell large granular lymphocyte leukemia against those of healthy blood donors. The purity of purified fractions was confirmed by flow cytometry on FACSCanto II or FACSVerse to exceed 95% among lymphocytes.

Broader findings and caveats from the paper: Main leukemic clonotypes were private to each patient, although roughly 23% appeared at low frequency in other patients' non-leukemic repertoires. The data were not HLA-matched, and the relatively small sample size could explain the higher clonality seen in CD4+ compared with CD8+ T-LGLL. TRBV06-family usage was enriched among the top patient clones (8/27) compared with healthy controls (2/35). Greater clonality appeared to be present in CD4-sorted patient repertoires than in healthy CD4+ repertoires, and the difference was retained after the putative leukemic clones were removed.

The immunoSEQ assay at survey resolution was used to sequence TCRbeta rearrangements from genomic DNA. The paper's processing steps were these. In the TCR sequencing data, the smallest productive clonotype frequency that could be detected was 2.59 x 10-5. Only productive TCRbeta rearrangements, defined as complete and in-frame sequences, were included in the analyses. Clonality for each sample was calculated as Simpson clonality in the immunoSEQ Analyzer version 3.0. Based on frequency, clones were grouped as very rare, small, medium, large (1-20%) or hyperexpanded (>20%). Generation probabilities were estimated with OLGA 1.2.3, V-gene circos plots were generated with VDJtools, specificities were searched for in VDJdb, and CDR3 motifs were identified with GLIPH. In TCRdb, the immuneACCESS table is reduced to in-frame sequences with V and J assigned. These tables do not hold every clone; where another copy was compared, an unresolved V gene accounts for under half, and the others remain unexplained. The DNA gave D and trimming, while V, J and clone size come from that table. In this sample the table shows about 21,000 clones, around 75% of which occur a single time. The ten most abundant clones make up roughly 3.9% of the sample.

The healthy control group was made up of 37 blood donors, and the Finnish Red Cross blood service supplied their buffy coats. All TCR-sequenced material derived from peripheral blood: patient blood samples and healthy donor buffy coats. Peripheral blood mononuclear cells were isolated by Ficoll-Hypaque gradient centrifugation. Magnetic purification was used to isolate CD4+ cells from the buffy coats of the healthy controls. The Gentra Puregene Cell and Tissue kit was used for genomic DNA extraction, and quantification was performed on a Qubit 2.0 fluorometer. Concerning this clone: Its antigen is not yet known. There are no base qualities to consult, and no much larger clone falls within one base.

Sequences MNHNS (CDR1) and SASEGT (CDR2) are obtained from the germline V gene. After removal of 8 bases from V and 3 bases from J, the junction retains 7 bases not matched to a gene. Its CDR3 holds 15 amino acids, cysteine through phenylalanine. Only the CDR3 region is kept as DNA, spanning 45 bases read in frame from base 1. This clonotype originated in a human donor in good health. The sequencing input was CD4+ T cells from blood buffy coats. The V and J genes are TRBV6-1 and TRBJ2-3; 11 bases in the middle match TRBD1. The sequence in DNA is TGTGCCAGCGGAGCCGGGACAGGGGGAACAGATACGCAGTATTTT. Its coded protein is CASGAGTGGTDTQYF.